This T cell receptor beta chain was documented in a study of identical twins. Points from the study as a whole: Analyses based on zero insertions could be partly confounded by invariant MAIT and iNKT cells.

This CDR3 region has 14 residues. Germline V gene lookup returns CDR1 SGHTA and CDR2 FQGNSA. V was cut by 1 base and J by 3 bases, with 8 bases left in between. TCRdb processed the 5' RACE reads anew with MiXCR; each CDR3 protein has one entry. The table has a few hundred thousand distinct CDR3 sequences, over 9.5% seen once; the top ten hold 8% to 10%. As regards this clonotype: Its antigen is undetermined.

The sequence came from a man aged 45-60 years in good health. Material for sequencing was memory T cells sorted from blood. The chain recombines TRBV7-2 with TRBJ2-3; D may be TRBD1 or TRBD2 (5 bases each). The CDR3 loop reads CASSLDWGTDTQYF. Here the CDR3 DNA reads TGTGCCAGCAGCTTAGATTGGGGGACAGATACGCAGTATTTT.